Sequencing of this T cell receptor beta chain was carried out in a study of shared clonotypes between healthy human individuals. Sequencing used immunoSEQ multiplex PCR; TCRdb keeps in-frame clones, though not all of them. This sample has 650,000 to 800,000 clones, with 92% found just once. CDR1 SGHVS and CDR2 FQNEAQ come from the germline V gene. Losses at the gene ends were 3 bases for V and 9 bases for J; bases not matched to a gene: 8. CDR3 length: 15 residues. Only CD45RO-negative cells positively selected for CCR7 counted as naive CD8 cells, so terminally differentiated effector memory CD45RA+ cells were excluded. Donors, without exception, were Caucasian adults residing in Nashville, Tennessee.

This chain joins TRBV7-8 and TRBJ2-1; 10 bases are a match to TRBD1. The TCR originated in a young man in good health. Sequences were obtained from naive CD8+ T cells sorted from blood. The CDR3 DNA reads TGTGCCAGCAGCTTTTTAGGGACAGGGGTTTCTGAGCAGTTCTTC. It is translated as CASSFLGTGVSEQFF.